The T cell receptor (beta chain) under discussion was sequenced for a study of blood T cell repertoires in COVID-19. About the research overall: T cells, B-cell-depleted T cells, or PBMCs provided the cDNA or gDNA that served as material.

As processed by the authors: Reference gene primers were amplified, and this amplification served to estimate nucleated cell counts. Assay used: immunoSEQ multiplex PCR; TCRdb lists only in-frame clones, some missing. That table furnishes V, J and clone size, whereas the DNA furnished D and trimming. Of some 190,000 clones in the sample, around 84% were seen once. The V gene lost 0 bases and the J gene lost 7 bases, with 21 bases spanning the gap. The CDR3 has 17 residues. CDR1 is LGHDT, CDR2 YNNKEL, per germline (reference sequence). Material: peripheral blood. The chain employs TRBV3-1 (or the pseudogene TRBV3-2) and TRBJ2-5; a weak D match, TRBD1 (7 bases). This clonotype originated in a human donor in a cohort sampled during active COVID-19. The CDR3 nucleotides are TGTGCCAGCAGCCAAGACCCTCCAGGGGGAGGACTACCGACCCAGTACTTC. Translation gives CASSQDPPGGGLPTQYF.